The 17 T cell receptor beta chains below were found in one sample sequenced in a study of molecular identifiers for immune sequencing clone quantification. Via MiXCR, TCRdb re-called the PCR reads, giving one row per CDR3 protein. The data hold just over 35,000 distinct CDR3 sequences, with about 19% observed a single time. Sample: naive CD8+ T cells from blood, with Jurkat cell RNA spiked in. Subset indicated: FACS-sorted CD8+CD4-CCR7+CD45RA+ naive T cells. These receptors were obtained from a human donor in good health. Some libraries in this study had Jurkat cell RNA spiked in.

This clonotype appeared many times. The chain is built from TRBV4-3 and TRBJ1-5; D call uncertain. CDR1 is LGHNA, CDR2 YSLEER, per germline. The germline V and J ends were trimmed by 4 bases and 0 bases, with 16 bases remaining between them. This CDR3 comprises 17 residues. The CDR3 DNA is TGCGCCAGCAGCCCGAGCCGGACGGAGTATAGCAATCAGCCCCAGCATTTT. Translated, it gives CASSPSRTEYSNQPQHF.

Ten or more counts support this clonotype. The chain carries TRBV13 and TRBJ1-1; D unclear. The CDR3 is made up of 11 amino acids. Per germline, CDR1 PRHDT and CDR2 FYEKMQ (reference sequence). Trimming stripped 4 bases from V and 7 bases from J, with 7 bases between. The CDR3 DNA sequence: TGTGCCAGCAGCTCGCTACGTGAAGCTTTCTTT. This translates into CASSSLREAFF.

This clonotype has ten or more counts. The V call is TRBV20-1, the J call TRBJ2-2, with a possible D match to TRBD1 (5 bases). The CDR3 is made up of 14 amino acids. V was shortened by 3 bases and J by 2 bases, with 10 bases between the two germline ends. Germline CDR1 reads DFQATT; CDR2 reads SNEGSKA (reference sequence). The CDR3 bases are TGCAGTGCTAGGTCGCAGGGCAACACCGGGGAGCTGTTTTTT. Its translation is CSARSQGNTGELFF.

In its sample, this clonotype was seen many times. The chain employs TRBV12-3 or TRBV12-4 and TRBJ2-1; no clear D gene. Trimming took off 3 bases at V and 14 bases at J, with 11 bases between the two ends. The CDR3 contains 11 residues. CDR3 region: CASSFGGPKFF. As DNA, the CDR3 is TGTGCCAGCAGTTTTGGTGGGCCGAAGTTCTTC.

This clonotype was counted at least ten times. The chain joins TRBV7-2 to TRBJ2-7, with D perhaps given as TRBD1 or TRBD2 (5 bases each). Trimming removed 4 bases at V and 3 bases at J, with 22 bases between. The germline V gene has CDR1 SGHTA and CDR2 FQGNSA. The CDR3 length is 17 residues. CDR3: CASSSPGPSTINYEQYF. CDR3 in DNA: TGTGCCAGCAGCTCCCCGGGGCCCAGTACGATCAACTACGAGCAGTACTTC.

A word on this clonotype: Possible read error: a much larger clone is one base away. The CDR3 does not end in the conserved phenylalanine or tryptophan, so this is likely a read error. The V gene is TRBV6-2 or TRBV6-3, the J gene TRBJ1-5, with unresolved D. V dropped 5 bases and J dropped 4 bases, with 12 bases sitting between them. The CDR3 spans 14 residues. In germline, CDR1 is MNHEY, CDR2 SVGEGT. The CDR3 loop is CASSPGLGNQPQHL. CDR3 coding DNA: TGTGCCAGCAGTCCTGGCCTGGGGAATCAGCCCCAGCATCTT.

This clonotype was seen ten or more times. The chain couples TRBV27 to TRBJ2-7; maybe TRBD2 (6 bases). V gave up 3 bases and J gave up 1 base, with 7 bases separating them. Germline CDR1 MNHEY, CDR2 SMNVEV (reference sequence). This CDR3 has 13 amino acids. The CDR3 DNA follows: TGTGCCAGCAGTTTGGGACTTTCCTACGAGCAGTACTTC. Encoded protein: CASSLGLSYEQYF.

Regarding this clonotype: A much larger clone lies one base from this, so it may be a read error. V gene TRBV29-1 combines with J gene TRBJ1-1; perhaps TRBD1 as D (5 bases). Germline CDR1 reads SQVTM; CDR2 reads ANQGSEA. Trimming stripped 8 bases from V and 4 bases from J, with 14 bases between. The CDR3 spans 12 residues. DNA for the CDR3: TGCAGCATTGTGGGGGGAAGCACTGAAGCTTTCTTT. Its protein is CSIVGGSTEAFF.

The chain carries TRBV20-1 and TRBJ2-1; 8 nucleotides agree with TRBD2. CDR1 DFQATT and CDR2 SNEGSKA come from the germline V gene (reference sequence). Trimming took 8 bases from V and 0 from J; bases not matched to a gene: 3. The length of the CDR3 is 13 residues. CDR3 in DNA: TGCAGTACACGGGGGGGCTCCTACAATGAGCAGTTCTTC. Translation: CSTRGGSYNEQFF.

This clonotype was seen repeatedly, ten times or more. The chain has TRBV2 and TRBJ2-5, with 8 bases identical to TRBD2. The J segment lost 5 bases and the V segment lost 2 bases, leaving 10 bases of the junction unmatched. This CDR3 region has 16 residues. CDR1 and CDR2 (germline): SNHLY, FYNNEI. Here the CDR3 reads CASSEIERGQAETQYF. The CDR3 region has the DNA TGTGCCAGCAGTGAAATAGAGCGGGGGCAGGCGGAGACCCAGTACTTC.

This clonotype occurred once. The chain joins TRBV20-1 to TRBJ1-2; D is possibly TRBD1 (6 bases). Germline CDR1 and CDR2: DFQATT and SNEGSKA (reference sequence). The CDR3 sequence is 16 residues long. V was shortened by 3 bases and J by 6 bases, with 23 bases between the two germline ends. CDR3 in amino acids: CSARGGGRGFSDGYTF. The CDR3 DNA is TGCAGTGCTAGGGGGGGCGGACGGGGCTTTAGCGATGGCTACACCTTC.

Concerning this clonotype: Possible read error: a much larger clone is one base away. DNA for the CDR3: TGTGCCGGCAGTTTAGGAGGGGGCCCCGAGTCCGAGCAGTACTTC. Translation: CAGSLGGGPESEQYF. V and J are TRBV12-3 or TRBV12-4 and TRBJ2-7; weak D call: TRBD1 (7 bases). The CDR3 is made up of 15 amino acids.

Ten or more counts support this clonotype. This chain uses TRBV6-6 with TRBJ2-3; D is uncertain. V gave up 7 bases and J gave up 6 bases, with 8 bases separating them. CDR3 length: 11 residues. CDR1 MNHNY and CDR2 SVGAGI come from the germline V gene (reference sequence). The CDR3: CASMLGDTQYF. CDR3 in DNA: TGTGCCAGCATGTTGGGGGATACGCAGTATTTT.

The sample holds many counts of this clonotype. The chain couples TRBV5-4 to TRBJ2-7; D is perhaps TRBD2 (5 bases). This CDR3 has 14 residues. Germline V lookup: CDR1 SGHNT, CDR2 YYREEE (reference sequence). With 1 base removed from V and 2 bases from J, the gap between germline ends came to 10 bases. CDR3: CASSLPGSTYEQYF. DNA for the CDR3: TGTGCCAGCAGCTTGCCGGGATCTACCTACGAGCAGTACTTC.

This clonotype was recorded at least ten times. V usage is TRBV10-3 and J usage is TRBJ1-1; the D gene is possibly TRBD1 (5 bases). V was pared by 6 bases and J by 1 base, with 12 bases between. The CDR3 runs to 14 residues. In germline, CDR1 is ENHRY, CDR2 SYGVKD. DNA for the CDR3: TGTGCCATCAGCGACGTACAGGCGAACACTGAAGCTTTCTTT. Translating it yields CAISDVQANTEAFF.

The chain joins TRBV20-1 to TRBJ2-1; TRBD2 agrees at 10 bases. V gave up 3 bases and J gave up 0 bases; unmatched junction bases: 11. Germline V lookup: CDR1 DFQATT, CDR2 SNEGSKA (reference sequence). This CDR3 has 18 residues. The CDR3 here is CSARWLAGDLSSYNEQFF. The CDR3 DNA sequence: TGCAGTGCTAGGTGGCTAGCGGGAGACCTGAGCTCCTACAATGAGCAGTTCTTC.

A note on this clonotype: At one boundary the junction diverges from the germline segment, which might be a read error. This chain joins TRBV27 and TRBJ2-7; 13 bases align to TRBD2. The germline gives CDR1 MNHEY, CDR2 SMNVEV (reference sequence). The CDR3 covers 14 residues. CDR3 sequence (DNA): TGTGCCTGCAGTTGGACTAGCGGGGGCTACGAGCAGTACTTC. Translation: CACSWTSGGYEQYF.